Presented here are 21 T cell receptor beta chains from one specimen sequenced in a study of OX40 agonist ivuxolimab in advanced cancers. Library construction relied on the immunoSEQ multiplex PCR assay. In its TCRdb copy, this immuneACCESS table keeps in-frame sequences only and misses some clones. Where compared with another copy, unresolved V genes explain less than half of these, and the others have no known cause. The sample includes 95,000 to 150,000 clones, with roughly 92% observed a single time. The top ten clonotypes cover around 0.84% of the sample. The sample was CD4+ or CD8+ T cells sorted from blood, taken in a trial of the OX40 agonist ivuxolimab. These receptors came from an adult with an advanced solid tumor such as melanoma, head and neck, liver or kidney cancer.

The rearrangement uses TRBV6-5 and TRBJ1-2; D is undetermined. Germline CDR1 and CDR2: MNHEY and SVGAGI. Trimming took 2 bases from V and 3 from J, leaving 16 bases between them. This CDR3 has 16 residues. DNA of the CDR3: TGTGCCAGCAGTTACCTGAGCCCACAGCTAGACTATGGCTACACCTTC. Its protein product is CASSYLSPQLDYGYTF.

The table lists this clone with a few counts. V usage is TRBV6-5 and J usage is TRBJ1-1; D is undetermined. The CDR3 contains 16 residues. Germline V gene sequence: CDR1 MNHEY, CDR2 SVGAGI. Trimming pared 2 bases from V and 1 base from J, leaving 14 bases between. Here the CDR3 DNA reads TGTGCCAGCAGTTACCAATTGGGAGGGAAGAACACTGAAGCTTTCTTT. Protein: CASSYQLGGKNTEAFF.

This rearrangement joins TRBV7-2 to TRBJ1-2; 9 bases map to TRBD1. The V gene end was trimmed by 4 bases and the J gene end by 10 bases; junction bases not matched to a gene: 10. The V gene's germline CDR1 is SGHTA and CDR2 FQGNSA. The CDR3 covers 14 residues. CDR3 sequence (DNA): TGTGCCAGCAGCTCAGGGACAGGGAAGGGTGACTACACCTTC. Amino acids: CASSSGTGKGDYTF.

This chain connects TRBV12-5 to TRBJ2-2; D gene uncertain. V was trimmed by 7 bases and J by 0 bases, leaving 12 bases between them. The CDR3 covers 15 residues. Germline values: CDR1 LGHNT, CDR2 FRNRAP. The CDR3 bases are TGTGCTAGTGCCCCCTTGAGCGCGAACACCGGGGAGCTGTTTTTT. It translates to CASAPLSANTGELFF.

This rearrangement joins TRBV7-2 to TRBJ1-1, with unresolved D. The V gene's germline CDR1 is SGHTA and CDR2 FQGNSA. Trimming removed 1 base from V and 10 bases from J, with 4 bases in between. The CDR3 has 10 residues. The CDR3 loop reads CASSLGGAFF. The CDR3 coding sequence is TGTGCCAGCAGCTTAGGAGGAGCTTTCTTT.

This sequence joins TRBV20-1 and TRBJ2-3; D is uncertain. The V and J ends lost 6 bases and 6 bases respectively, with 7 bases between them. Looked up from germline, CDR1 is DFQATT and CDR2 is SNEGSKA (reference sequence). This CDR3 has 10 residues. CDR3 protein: CSAAEDTQYF. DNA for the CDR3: TGCAGTGCAGCCGAGGATACGCAGTATTTT.

CDR3 sequence: CASRAGGTKGAEAFF. The CDR3 nucleotides are TGTGCCAGCAGAGCGGGGGGAACTAAGGGGGCTGAAGCTTTCTTT. The chain uses TRBV6-4 and TRBJ1-1; D perhaps matches TRBD1 (6 bases). This CDR3 region has 15 residues. CDR1 MRHNA and CDR2 SNTAGT come from the germline V gene. Deletions cut 6 bases from V and 6 bases from J, with 20 bases between.

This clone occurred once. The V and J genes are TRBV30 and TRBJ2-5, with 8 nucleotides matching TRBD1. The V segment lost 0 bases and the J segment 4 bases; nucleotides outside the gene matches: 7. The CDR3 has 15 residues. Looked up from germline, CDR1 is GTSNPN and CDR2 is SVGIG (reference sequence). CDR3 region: CAWSVVGTGGETQYF. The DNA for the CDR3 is TGTGCCTGGAGTGTAGTGGGTACAGGGGGAGAGACCCAGTACTTC.

The CDR3 coding sequence is TGCGCCAGCAGTGATGGCGGGAGCTCCTACGAGCAGTACTTC. As protein: CASSDGGSSYEQYF. This chain links TRBV10-1 with TRBJ2-7; TRBD2 agrees at 7 bases. The CDR3 sequence is 14 residues long. J gave up 0 bases and V 3 bases, and 2 bases lay outside the gene matches. Germline CDR1 WNHNN, CDR2 SYGVQD (reference sequence).

In nucleotides, the CDR3 is TGTGCCAGCAGTGAAAGTCTTAGCTCCTACGAGCAGTACTTC. Protein product: CASSESLSSYEQYF. The rearrangement joins TRBV6-1 to TRBJ2-5; D is unclear. TRBJ2-7 explains the end of the DNA better; the J call may be wrong. This CDR3 is 14 amino acids long. Germline CDR1 is MNHNS and CDR2 is SASEGT.

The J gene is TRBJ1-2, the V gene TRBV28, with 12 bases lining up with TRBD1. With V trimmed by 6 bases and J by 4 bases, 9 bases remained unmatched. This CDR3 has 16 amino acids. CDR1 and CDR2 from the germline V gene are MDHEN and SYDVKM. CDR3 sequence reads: CASRPGTGGVSYGYTF. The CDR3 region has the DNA TGTGCCAGCAGGCCCGGGACAGGGGGCGTGAGCTATGGCTACACCTTC.

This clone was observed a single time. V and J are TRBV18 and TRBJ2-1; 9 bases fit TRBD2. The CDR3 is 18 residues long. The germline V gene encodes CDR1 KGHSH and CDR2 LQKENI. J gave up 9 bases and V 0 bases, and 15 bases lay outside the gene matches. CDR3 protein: CASSPPGVAGGPWGEQFF. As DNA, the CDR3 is TGTGCCAGCTCACCACCCGGGGTCGCGGGAGGGCCTTGGGGTGAGCAGTTCTTC.

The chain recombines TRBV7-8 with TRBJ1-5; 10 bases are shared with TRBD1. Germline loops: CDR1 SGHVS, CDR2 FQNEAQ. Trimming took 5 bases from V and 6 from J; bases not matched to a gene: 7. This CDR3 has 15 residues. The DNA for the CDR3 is TGTGCCAGCAGCCCAGGACAGGGGGACAGTCAGCCCCAGCATTTT. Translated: CASSPGQGDSQPQHF.

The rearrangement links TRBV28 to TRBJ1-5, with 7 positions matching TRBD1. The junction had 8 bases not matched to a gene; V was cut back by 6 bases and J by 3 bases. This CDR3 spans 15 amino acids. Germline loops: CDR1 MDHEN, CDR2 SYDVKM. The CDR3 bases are TGTGCCAGCAGCGGGATGGGGACAGTCAATCAGCCCCAGCATTTT. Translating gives CASSGMGTVNQPQHF.

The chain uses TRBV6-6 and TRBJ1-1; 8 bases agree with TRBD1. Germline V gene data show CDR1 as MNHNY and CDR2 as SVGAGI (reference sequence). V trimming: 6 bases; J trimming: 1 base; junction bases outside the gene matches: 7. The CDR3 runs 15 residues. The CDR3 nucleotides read TGTGCCAGCAGCTTCACAGGGGGGCCGAACACTGAAGCTTTCTTT. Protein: CASSFTGGPNTEAFF.

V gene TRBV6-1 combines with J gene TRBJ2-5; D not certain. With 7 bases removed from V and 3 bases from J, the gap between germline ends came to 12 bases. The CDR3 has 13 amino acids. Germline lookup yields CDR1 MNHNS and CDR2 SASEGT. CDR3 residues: CASTPGGKETQYF. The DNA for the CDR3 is TGTGCCAGCACCCCGGGCGGCAAAGAGACCCAGTACTTC.

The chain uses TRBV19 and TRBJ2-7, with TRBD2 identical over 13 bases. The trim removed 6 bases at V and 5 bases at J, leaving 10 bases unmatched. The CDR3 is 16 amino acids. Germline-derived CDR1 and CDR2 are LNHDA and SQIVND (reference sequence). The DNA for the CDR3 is TGTGCCAGTAGCAAACTCGGACTAGCGGGAGATCACGAGCAGTACTTC. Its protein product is CASSKLGLAGDHEQYF.

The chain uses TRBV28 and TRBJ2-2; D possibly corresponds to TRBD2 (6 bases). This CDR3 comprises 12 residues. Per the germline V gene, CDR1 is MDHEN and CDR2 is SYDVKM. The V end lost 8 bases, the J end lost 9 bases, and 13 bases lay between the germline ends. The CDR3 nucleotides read TGTGCCAGCGGGCAGGAGGGAAGGGAGCTGTTTTTT. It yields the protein CASGQEGRELFF.

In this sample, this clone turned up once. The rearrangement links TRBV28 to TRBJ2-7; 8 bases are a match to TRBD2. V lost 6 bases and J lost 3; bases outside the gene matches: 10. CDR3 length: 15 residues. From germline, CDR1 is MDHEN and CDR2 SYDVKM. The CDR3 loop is CASSIGGRPHYEQYF. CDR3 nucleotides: TGTGCCAGCAGCATCGGCGGGAGGCCCCACTACGAGCAGTACTTC.

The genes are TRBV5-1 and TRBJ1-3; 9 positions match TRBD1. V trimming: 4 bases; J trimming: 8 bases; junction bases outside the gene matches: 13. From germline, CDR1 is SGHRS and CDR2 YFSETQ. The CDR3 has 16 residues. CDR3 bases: TGCGCCAGCAGCGCCGCCGGGACAGGGAATCGGGACACCATATATTTT. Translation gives CASSAAGTGNRDTIYF.

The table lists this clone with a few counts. The CDR3 loop is CASSTQGAKLTDTQYF. CDR3 in DNA: TGTGCCAGCAGCACGCAGGGGGCGAAGTTGACAGATACGCAGTATTTT. The gene calls are TRBV14 and TRBJ2-3; 8 positions match TRBD1. J gave up 3 bases and V 5 bases, and 10 bases lay outside the gene matches. The CDR3 contains 16 residues. Per the germline V gene, CDR1 is SGHDN and CDR2 is FVKESK.